This passage covers 10 T cell receptor beta chains from one sample sequenced in a study of blood T cell repertoires in COVID-19. The repertoire was sequenced with immunoSEQ multiplex PCR; TCRdb's copy has only in-frame clones and lacks some. The repertoire includes 130,000 or so clones, more than 60% of them detected once, and approximately 15% sits in the top ten. Sequencing was performed on peripheral blood. These receptors originate from a man aged 50-59 years with acute or convalescent COVID-19.

The CDR3 loop reads CASSLVLDKNTEAFF. CDR3 coding DNA: TGTGCCAGCAGCTTAGTATTGGACAAGAACACTGAAGCTTTCTTT. This chain joins TRBV7-9 and TRBJ1-1; D is possibly TRBD1 (5 bases). The CDR3 consists of 15 residues. Per germline, CDR1 SEHNR and CDR2 FQNEAQ (reference sequence). Between the trimmed V and J ends, which lost 1 base and 1 base, there was a span of 10 bases. Variable domain in full (rest from reference TRBV7-9 and TRBJ1-1): DTGVSQNPRHKITKRGQNVTFRCDPISEHNRLYWYRQTLGQGPEFLTYFQNEAQLEKSRLLSDRFSAERPKGSFSTLEIQRTEQGDSAMYLCASSLVLDKNTEAFFGQGTRLTVV.

The V and J genes are TRBV6-6 and TRBJ1-6; 7 bases match TRBD1. Germline CDR1 is MNHNY and CDR2 is SVGAGI (reference sequence). V was pared by 6 bases and J by 8 bases, with 7 bases of the junction left unmatched. There are 14 residues in the CDR3. For the CDR3, the DNA is TGTGCCAGCAGGGTCCCAGGGGGATATTCACCCCTCCACTTT. Its protein is CASRVPGGYSPLHF.

The V and J genes are TRBV6-6 and TRBJ2-7, with 8 bases fitting TRBD2. V trimming: 6 bases; J trimming: 3 bases; junction bases outside the gene matches: 7. This CDR3 has 14 amino acids. The germline V gene encodes CDR1 MNHNY and CDR2 SVGAGI (reference sequence). The CDR3 DNA is TGTGCCAGCAGACCCGGGGGGGGGTACTACGAGCAGTACGTC. Its translation is CASRPGGGYYEQYV.

The V call is TRBV11-2, the J call TRBJ1-6; 7 positions agree with TRBD1. Per the germline V gene, CDR1 is SGHAT and CDR2 is FQNNGV. Trimming removed 8 bases from V and 7 bases from J; junction bases left unmatched: 11. The CDR3 consists of 15 residues. As DNA, the CDR3 is TGTGCCAGCGGAAAACCGGGACAGTTGAATTCACCCCTCCACTTT. Protein product: CASGKPGQLNSPLHF. Using reference TRBV11-2 and TRBJ1-6 for the parts outside the CDR3, the full variable domain is EAGVAQSPRYKIIEKRQSVAFWCNPISGHATLYWYQQILGQGPKLLIQFQNNGVVDDSQLPKDRFSAERLKGVDSTLKIQPAKLEDSAVYLCASGKPGQLNSPLHFGNGTRLTVT.

A word on this clone: The same CDR3 also results from other DNA sequences found in this sample. This chain connects TRBV5-1 to TRBJ2-2; D unresolved. Trimming left V 0 bases short and J 0 bases short, with 6 bases between. The CDR3 runs 15 residues. CDR1 is SGHRS and CDR2 is YFSETQ in the germline V gene. DNA of the CDR3: TGCGCCAGCAGCTTGGTCTCCGCGAACACCGGGGAGCTGTTTTTT. This translates into CASSLVSANTGELFF.

V is TRBV29-1 and J is TRBJ2-3; 9 bases agree with TRBD1. Germline CDR1 and CDR2: SQVTM and ANQGSEA. J lost 3 bases, V lost 4 bases, and 2 bases had no gene match. The CDR3 runs to 13 residues. In DNA, the CDR3 is TGCAGCGTTGGACAGGGGGGGACAGATACGCAGTATTTT. Amino acid sequence: CSVGQGGTDTQYF.

The chain couples TRBV5-8 to TRBJ2-7; D may be TRBD2 (5 bases). The length of the CDR3 is 13 residues. V shed 4 bases and J shed 3 bases, with 11 bases lying between them. CDR1 and CDR2 (germline): SGHTS, YDEGEE. CDR3 DNA sequence: TGTGCCAGCAGCCCCGGACTCCTCTACGAGCAGTACGTC. Its translation: CASSPGLLYEQYV.

This chain uses TRBV19 with TRBJ1-1, with D possibly matching TRBD1 (6 bases). The CDR3 has 15 residues. V was pared by 5 bases and J by 3 bases, with 16 bases between. Germline V gene data show CDR1 as LNHDA and CDR2 as SQIVND (reference sequence). The CDR3 spells CASSLVRGRYTEAFF. The CDR3 nucleotides are TGTGCCAGTAGTCTAGTCAGGGGCAGGTACACTGAAGCTTTCTTT.

The V call is TRBV7-2, the J call TRBJ2-7, with D maybe TRBD1 (6 bases). The CDR3 totals 15 residues. Trimming left V 3 bases short and J 0 bases short, with 12 bases between. Germline lookup yields CDR1 SGHTA and CDR2 FQGNSA. CDR3 in amino acids: CASSLVGTSSYEQYF. CDR3 coding DNA: TGTGCCAGCAGCTTGGTGGGGACAAGCTCCTACGAGCAGTACTTC.

This sequence joins TRBV3-1 (or the pseudogene TRBV3-2) and TRBJ2-7; TRBD1 aligns across 11 bases. With 2 bases clipped from V and 7 bases from J, the junction kept 4 bases outside the gene matches. The CDR3 totals 14 residues. Looked up from germline, CDR1 is LGHDT and CDR2 is YNNKEL (reference sequence). The DNA for the CDR3 is TGTGCCAGCAGCCAACCGGGACAGGGGGGAGAGCAGTACTTC. Translation gives CASSQPGQGGEQYF.